The clone carrying this TCR beta chain was observed at least ten times. This entry belongs to a study of regulatory T cells in long-lasting Graves disease. The overall study: Graves' cases, newly diagnosed, had used antithyroid drugs under 3 months.

V trimming: 9 bases; J trimming: 9 bases; junction bases outside the gene matches: 9. The CDR3 contains 15 residues. Described time point: newly diagnosed GD, antithyroid drugs for less than 3 months. PBMC-derived RNA was used for the TCR library. By American Thyroid Association guidelines, Graves' disease was diagnosed in the cohort. In building TCR beta libraries, iRepertoire HTBI primers were used together with Arm-PCR of CDR3 regions. MiXCR, applied by TCRdb to the multiplex PCR reads, yields one record per CDR3 protein. Of hundreds of thousands of distinct CDR3 sequences in the sample, approximately 15% were seen once. This same sample was also part of a study on T cells in Graves' hyperthyroidism and ophthalmopathy. That paper notes: Those patients with uncontrolled infection, other autoimmune disease, pregnancy or lactation were excluded.

The clonotype comes from a woman aged 25 to 45 with Graves disease. The chain combines TRBV12-3 or TRBV12-4 with TRBJ2-1, with TRBD2 matching 15 bases. The sample was peripheral blood mononuclear cells (PBMCs), taken at new diagnosis, from a patient treated with antithyroid drugs. Here the CDR3 DNA reads TGTGCCAGTCAGCGGGGACTAGCGGGAGGACCTGAGCAGTTCTTC. Amino acids: CASQRGLAGGPEQFF.